Listed here are 31 T cell receptor beta chains from one sample, sequenced in a study of blood T cell repertoires in COVID-19. Profiling relied on immunoSEQ multiplex PCR, and the TCRdb table lists in-frame clones only, not all of them. The data contain more than 150,000 clones, roughly 76% of them singletons. The sample consisted of peripheral blood. These receptors were obtained from a woman older than 75 with COVID-19, enrolled during active disease.

The chain uses TRBV12-3 or TRBV12-4 and TRBJ1-2, with D unclear. CDR3 length: 11 amino acids. V was cut by 2 bases and J by 8 bases, with 6 bases left in between. CDR3 nucleotides: TGTGCCAGCAGTTTAATCGGGGGCTACACCTTC. Translated, it gives CASSLIGGYTF.

The chain joins TRBV5-1 to TRBJ2-1; 16 bases align to TRBD2. Looked up from germline, CDR1 is SGHRS and CDR2 is YFSETQ. The CDR3 contains 21 residues. V lost 3 bases and J lost 0; bases outside the gene matches: 12. The CDR3 region has the DNA TGCGCCAGCAGCTCCCGAAATGGGACTAGCGGGGGGGTATACTCCTACAATGAGCAGTTCTTC. As protein: CASSSRNGTSGGVYSYNEQFF.

The rearrangement links TRBV9 to TRBJ1-6, with D possibly matching TRBD1 (6 bases). The CDR3 runs 15 residues. The germline V gene encodes CDR1 SGDLS and CDR2 YYNGEE. V was pared by 1 base and J by 10 bases, with 15 bases between. The CDR3 is CASSVKGDGRSPLHF. As DNA, the CDR3 is TGTGCCAGCAGCGTAAAGGGGGACGGAAGATCACCCCTCCACTTT.

Remarks on this clone: Other DNA variants within this sample encode the same CDR3. The chain links TRBV5-1 to TRBJ2-1, with 12 bases fitting TRBD2. CDR1 and CDR2 from the germline V gene are SGHRS and YFSETQ. V was clipped by 0 bases and J by 5 bases; unmatched bases: 3. This CDR3 is 16 amino acids long. CDR3 bases: TGCGCCAGCAGCTTGGCCGGACTAGCGGGGAACAATGAGCAGTTCTTC. Amino acid sequence: CASSLAGLAGNNEQFF.

This sequence joins TRBV10-3 and TRBJ1-2, with TRBD1 identical over 10 bases. The CDR3 totals 15 residues. Trimming cost V 0 bases and J 7 bases; bases outside gene matches: 5. CDR1 ENHRY and CDR2 SYGVKD come from the germline V gene. The CDR3 region is CAISESRQGAFGYTF. As DNA, the CDR3 is TGTGCCATCAGTGAGTCTCGACAGGGGGCATTTGGCTACACCTTC.

The chain joins TRBV6-2 or TRBV6-3 to TRBJ2-7; weak D call: TRBD1 (6 bases). The CDR3 has 11 amino acids. V was clipped by 2 bases and J by 11 bases, with 10 bases between them. Germline V gene lookup returns CDR1 MNHEY and CDR2 SVGEGT. CDR3 region: CASSYGQRKYF. For the CDR3, the DNA is TGTGCCAGCAGTTACGGACAGAGGAAGTACTTC.

The chain uses TRBV30 and TRBJ1-6; D is perhaps TRBD1 (6 bases). Trimming pared 4 bases from V and 0 bases from J, leaving 13 bases between. This CDR3 is 16 amino acids long. The germline V gene encodes CDR1 GTSNPN and CDR2 SVGIG (reference sequence). DNA of the CDR3: TGTGCCTGGACCGGACAGCTGAGCTCCTATAATTCACCCCTCCACTTT. Translating gives CAWTGQLSSYNSPLHF.

This sequence joins TRBV6-5 and TRBJ2-1; 11 positions match TRBD1. Germline-derived CDR1 and CDR2 are MNHEY and SVGAGI. The CDR3 has 15 residues. Trimming at V came to 2 bases and at J to 8 bases, leaving 5 bases not matched to a gene. The CDR3 bases are TGTGCCAGCAGTTACGGACAGGGGGCAAGGTATGAGCAGTTCTTC. It is translated as CASSYGQGARYEQFF.

This clone was detected once. The chain couples TRBV5-1 to TRBJ2-3; the D gene is possibly TRBD2 (6 bases). The length of the CDR3 is 17 residues. Germline values: CDR1 SGHRS, CDR2 YFSETQ. V was shortened by 0 bases and J by 0 bases, with 14 bases between the two germline ends. CDR3 loop: CASSLARAGPSTDTQYF. For the CDR3, the DNA is TGCGCCAGCAGCTTGGCCCGGGCGGGGCCTAGCACAGATACGCAGTATTTT. Full variable domain (outside the CDR3, taken from reference TRBV5-1 and TRBJ2-3): KAGVTQTPRYLIKTRGQQVTLSCSPISGHRSVSWYQQTPGQGLQFLFEYFSETQRNKGNFPGRFSGRQFSNSRSEMNVSTLELGDSALYLCASSLARAGPSTDTQYFGPGTRLTVL.

V gene TRBV4-2 combines with J gene TRBJ2-5, with TRBD2 matching over 11 bases. In germline, CDR1 is LGHNA, CDR2 YNFKEQ. The CDR3 loop spans 15 amino acids. V was pared by 4 bases and J by 14 bases, with 15 bases of the junction left unmatched. The CDR3 loop is CASSPITSGGARVYF. The CDR3 DNA is TGTGCCAGCAGCCCCATTACTAGCGGGGGAGCCCGAGTCTACTTC.

The chain uses TRBV5-4 and TRBJ2-1, with 8 bases that match TRBD2. The CDR3 totals 15 residues. The germline gives CDR1 SGHNT, CDR2 YYREEE (reference sequence). The trim removed 0 bases at V and 7 bases at J, leaving 6 bases unmatched. This CDR3 is CASSLASGSSNEQFF. CDR3 nucleotide sequence: TGTGCCAGCAGCTTGGCGAGCGGGAGTTCAAATGAGCAGTTCTTC.

J is TRBJ1-2 and V is TRBV28; D perhaps matches TRBD1 (5 bases). This CDR3 is 15 amino acids long. Germline values: CDR1 MDHEN, CDR2 SYDVKM. The V end lost 5 bases, the J end lost 2 bases, and 15 bases lay between the germline ends. Here the CDR3 reads CASSPRGGGNYGYTF. The CDR3 region has the DNA TGTGCCAGCAGTCCTCGCGGGGGAGGCAACTATGGCTACACCTTC.

The chain employs TRBV3-1 (or the pseudogene TRBV3-2) and TRBJ1-5; 8 bases match TRBD1. This CDR3 has 15 amino acids. V lost 4 bases, J lost 7 bases, and 9 bases stayed unmatched. Germline CDR1 and CDR2: LGHDT and YNNKEL (reference sequence). This CDR3 is CASSLGQGLGQPQHF. For the CDR3, the DNA is TGTGCCAGCAGCCTTGGACAGGGCCTTGGGCAGCCCCAGCATTTT.

This clone was detected only a few times. The chain employs TRBV19 and TRBJ1-2; no definite D call. CDR3 length: 9 residues. Germline V gene data show CDR1 as LNHDA and CDR2 as SQIVND (reference sequence). V was shortened by 7 bases and J by 8 bases, with 5 bases between the two germline ends. This CDR3 is CASTEGYTF. Here the CDR3 DNA reads TGTGCCAGTACGGAGGGCTACACCTTC.

This chain links TRBV6-5 with TRBJ2-1; the match to TRBD2 covers 14 bases. Germline assignment: CDR1 MNHEY and CDR2 SVGAGI. V was pared by 6 bases and J by 6 bases, with 4 bases of the junction left unmatched. The CDR3 consists of 15 residues. CDR3 sequence reads: CASSPTSGRGNEQFF. CDR3 sequence (DNA): TGTGCCAGCAGCCCGACTAGCGGGAGGGGCAATGAGCAGTTCTTC.

This clone appeared a few times. The V gene is TRBV4-2, the J gene TRBJ2-5, with 9 nucleotides matching TRBD2. This CDR3 spans 16 amino acids. With V trimmed by 5 bases and J by 1 base, 8 bases remained unmatched. Germline loops: CDR1 LGHNA, CDR2 YNFKEQ. The CDR3 sequence is CASSTLSGGLQETQYF. The CDR3 coding sequence is TGTGCCAGCAGCACTCTAAGCGGGGGGCTCCAAGAGACCCAGTACTTC.

This chain uses TRBV11-3 with TRBJ1-3, with D possibly matching TRBD1 (5 bases). CDR1 and CDR2 (germline): SGHNT, YENEEA. The length of the CDR3 is 17 residues. V was clipped by 1 base and J by 0 bases, with 13 bases between them. CDR3 in DNA: TGTGCCAGCAGCTTAGGGGGGGACGTAAGCTCTGGAAACACCATATATTTT. The encoded protein is CASSLGGDVSSGNTIYF. The variable domain in full, with the rest retrieved from reference TRBV11-3 and TRBJ1-3, is EAGVVQSPRYKIIEKKQPVAFWCNPISGHNTLYWYLQNLGQGPELLIRYENEEAVDDSQLPKDRFSAERLKGVDSTLKIQPAELGDSAVYLCASSLGGDVSSGNTIYFGEGSWLTVV.

V gene TRBV9 combines with J gene TRBJ1-2, with 8 bases identical to TRBD1. The V segment lost 4 bases and the J segment 8 bases; nucleotides outside the gene matches: 7. Germline CDR1 is SGDLS and CDR2 is YYNGEE. This CDR3 region has 13 residues. The chain's CDR3 is CASSPRTGLGYTF. The CDR3 bases are TGTGCCAGCAGCCCCCGGACAGGGTTAGGCTACACCTTC.

The chain couples TRBV11-2 to TRBJ2-1; TRBD2 matches 11 bases. The CDR3 covers 15 residues. J was trimmed by 8 bases and V by 3 bases; bases with no gene match: 6. Germline V CDR1 and CDR2: SGHAT, FQNNGV. CDR3 nucleotide sequence: TGTGCCAGCAGCTTTGGTCCTAGCGGGGGGTATGAGCAGTTCTTC. Encoded protein: CASSFGPSGGYEQFF.

The rearrangement joins TRBV5-1 to TRBJ2-1; D perhaps matches TRBD1 (6 bases). The CDR3 has 15 residues. The germline V gene encodes CDR1 SGHRS and CDR2 YFSETQ. V was trimmed by 4 bases and J by 2 bases, leaving 13 bases between them. In DNA, the CDR3 is TGCGCCAGCAGCACCGAAGGGGGAACCTACAATGAGCAGTTCTTC. Translation: CASSTEGGTYNEQFF.

The chain is built from TRBV20-1 and TRBJ1-2, with a tentative D call TRBD1 (6 bases). The CDR3 totals 11 residues. V dropped 6 bases and J dropped 8 bases, with 13 bases sitting between them. Germline CDR1 DFQATT, CDR2 SNEGSKA (reference sequence). The CDR3 reads CSAHRTAGYTF. CDR3 DNA sequence: TGCAGTGCCCACAGGACAGCGGGCTACACCTTC.

The chain joins TRBV24-1 to TRBJ2-7; a possible D gene is TRBD1 (6 bases). Trimming took 3 bases from V and 0 from J, leaving 11 bases between them. Per the germline V gene, CDR1 is KGHDR and CDR2 is SFDVKD. The CDR3 has 15 amino acids. The CDR3 here is CATSDPRRGSYEQYF. CDR3 nucleotide sequence: TGTGCCACCAGTGATCCCCGCAGGGGCTCCTACGAGCAGTACTTC.

The chain employs TRBV4-1 and TRBJ1-1, with no clear D. This CDR3 has 16 amino acids. The V end lost 1 base, the J end lost 1 base, and 13 bases lay between the germline ends. CDR1 MGHRA and CDR2 YSYEKL come from the germline V gene. The CDR3 DNA sequence: TGCGCCAGCAGCCAAGCCACCGGGAGGCCGAACACTGAAGCTTTCTTT. It translates to CASSQATGRPNTEAFF.

The chain is built from TRBV29-1 and TRBJ2-1; 13 nucleotides line up with TRBD2. This CDR3 spans 14 amino acids. J lost 1 base, V lost 6 bases, and 0 bases had no gene match. The germline CDR1 and CDR2 sequences are SQVTM and ANQGSEA. The CDR3 loop reads CSVLAGGSYNEQFF. CDR3 nucleotide sequence: TGCAGCGTACTAGCGGGAGGGTCCTACAATGAGCAGTTCTTC.

The chain combines TRBV4-2 with TRBJ2-2; 10 bases agree with TRBD1. This CDR3 has 15 amino acids. Germline CDR1 is LGHNA and CDR2 is YNFKEQ. V shed 4 bases, J shed 4 bases, and the junction held 3 bases outside the gene matches. The chain's CDR3 is CASSPGQGITGELFF. CDR3 nucleotide sequence: TGTGCCAGCAGCCCGGGACAGGGGATCACCGGGGAGCTGTTTTTT.

The gene calls are TRBV6-1 and TRBJ1-4, with 9 bases matching TRBD1. There are 14 residues in the CDR3. The germline gives CDR1 MNHNS, CDR2 SASEGT. Trimming cost V 3 bases and J 10 bases; bases outside gene matches: 6. The CDR3 DNA reads TGTGCCAGCAGTGATTCCGGGACAGGGCGAAAACTGTTTTTT. Its protein is CASSDSGTGRKLFF.

This clone was seen a few times. The rearrangement joins TRBV5-1 to TRBJ2-5; 7 bases are shared with TRBD2. The V segment lost 2 bases and the J segment 1 base; nucleotides outside the gene matches: 8. This CDR3 region has 16 residues. CDR1 and CDR2 (germline): SGHRS, YFSETQ. The CDR3 sequence: CASSFPAGDLQETQYF. In DNA, the CDR3 is TGCGCCAGCAGCTTCCCTGCGGGGGACCTCCAAGAGACCCAGTACTTC.

The J gene is TRBJ2-7, the V gene TRBV6-1, with 10 bases lining up with TRBD2. From germline, CDR1 is MNHNS and CDR2 SASEGT. V lost 3 bases to trimming and J lost 2 bases; unmatched junction nucleotides: 7. This CDR3 has 16 amino acids. For the CDR3, the DNA is TGTGCCAGCAGTGATCTCCGGACTAGCGGTACCTACGAGCAGTACTTC. This codes for CASSDLRTSGTYEQYF.

A single count supports this clone. The CDR3 sequence: CASRSPGLVGDTQYF. For the CDR3, the DNA is TGTGCCAGCAGATCACCGGGACTAGTGGGAGATACGCAGTATTTT. V usage is TRBV7-2 and J usage is TRBJ2-3, with TRBD2 identical over 8 bases. The CDR3 is made up of 15 amino acids. The V gene's germline CDR1 is SGHTA and CDR2 FQGNSA. With V trimmed by 6 bases and J by 5 bases, 10 bases remained unmatched.

CDR3 loop: CASSARTGRTEAFF. Here the CDR3 DNA reads TGTGCCAGCAGTGCCCGGACAGGGAGGACTGAAGCTTTCTTT. The gene calls are TRBV2 and TRBJ1-1; TRBD1 matches 8 bases. V shed 4 bases and J 5 bases; nucleotides not matched to a gene: 6. Germline V CDR1 and CDR2: SNHLY, FYNNEI. The CDR3 length is 14 residues. Complete variable domain (other parts from reference TRBV2 and TRBJ1-1): EPEVTQTPSHQVTQMGQEVILRCVPISNHLYFYWYRQILGQKVEFLVSFYNNEISEKSEIFDDQFSVERPDGSNFTLKIRSTKLEDSAMYFCASSARTGRTEAFFGQGTRLTVV.

The chain combines TRBV5-1 with TRBJ2-1; the match to TRBD2 covers 11 bases. Germline trimming cut 4 bases from V and 2 bases from J; bases unmatched to any gene: 2. This CDR3 has 15 residues. Germline CDR1 and CDR2: SGHRS and YFSETQ. The CDR3 DNA sequence: TGCGCCAGCAGCGTGACTAGCGGGACCTACAATGAGCAGTTCTTC. Translated, it gives CASSVTSGTYNEQFF.